This passage covers 27 T cell receptor beta chains from one sample sequenced in a study of shared clonotypes between healthy human individuals. Produced via immunoSEQ multiplex PCR; TCRdb's table is partial and in-frame only. The data contain roughly 500,000 clones, 95% to 97% of them singletons. Sequencing was carried out using naive CD4+ T cells sorted from blood. Subset meaning: CD45RA+ positively selected. All receptors derive from a woman younger than 45 in good health.

This clone was detected only once. This sequence joins TRBV7-9 and TRBJ2-3; the D gene is possibly TRBD2 (6 bases). The germline CDR1 and CDR2 sequences are SEHNR and FQNEAQ (reference sequence). This CDR3 is 12 amino acids long. Trimming left V 5 bases short and J 11 bases short, with 14 bases between. This chain's CDR3 is CASSPLREGQYF. The CDR3, as DNA: TGTGCCAGCAGCCCATTGCGGGAAGGGCAGTATTTT.

The J gene is TRBJ2-5, the V gene TRBV30, with 8 bases fitting TRBD1. Germline CDR1 reads GTSNPN; CDR2 reads SVGIG (reference sequence). After removal of 1 base from V and 1 base from J, the junction contained 5 bases not matched to a gene. This CDR3 region has 15 residues. The CDR3 region is CAWSGGQGPQETQYF. CDR3 nucleotide sequence: TGTGCCTGGAGTGGAGGACAGGGACCCCAAGAGACCCAGTACTTC.

Only one count was recorded for this clone. The chain links TRBV7-9 to TRBJ1-3; D is unclear. Germline CDR1 SEHNR, CDR2 FQNEAQ (reference sequence). Between the trimmed V and J ends, which lost 5 bases and 0 bases, there was a span of 8 bases. CDR3 length: 14 amino acids. CDR3 protein: CASSVAVSGNTIYF. CDR3 sequence (DNA): TGTGCCAGCAGCGTGGCGGTCTCTGGAAACACCATATATTTT.

The rearrangement links TRBV5-1 to TRBJ2-1, with 9 bases that match TRBD2. This CDR3 has 17 amino acids. Germline loops: CDR1 SGHRS, CDR2 YFSETQ. Unmatched junction bases numbered 10, after V lost 4 bases and J lost 2 bases. CDR3 DNA sequence: TGCGCCAGCAGCCCACAGGTGGGCGGGGGGGCCTACAATGAGCAGTTCTTC. It specifies CASSPQVGGGAYNEQFF.

This sequence joins TRBV6-5 and TRBJ2-7; TRBD1 or TRBD2 may be the D gene (5 bases each). Trimming pared 5 bases from V and 2 bases from J, leaving 10 bases between. This CDR3 contains 13 residues. CDR1 and CDR2 from the germline V gene are MNHEY and SVGAGI. The CDR3: CASSPPGPYEQYF. The DNA of the CDR3 is TGTGCCAGCAGTCCCCCGGGGCCCTACGAGCAGTACTTC.

This clone was recorded once. The CDR3 loop is CASSPPKGADSGANVLTF. For the CDR3, the DNA is TGTGCCAGCAGCCCCCCGAAGGGGGCAGATTCTGGGGCCAACGTCCTGACTTTC. The chain uses TRBV7-6 and TRBJ2-6, with 7 bases that match TRBD1. The CDR3 loop spans 18 amino acids. Germline V gene sequence: CDR1 SGHVS, CDR2 FNYEAQ. V gave up 5 bases and J gave up 1 base; unmatched junction bases: 11.

The chain combines TRBV10-3 with TRBJ1-2; no clear D. CDR1 is ENHRY, CDR2 SYGVKD, per germline. Trimming stripped 0 bases from V and 7 bases from J, with 9 bases between. This CDR3 has 13 residues. CDR3 DNA: TGTGCCATCAGTGAGTCGACATTTCCTGGCTACACCTTC. This codes for CAISESTFPGYTF.

The chain joins TRBV10-1 to TRBJ1-5; the D is unclear. CDR1 is WNHNN and CDR2 is SYGVQD in the germline V gene (reference sequence). The CDR3 is 17 amino acids. The V end was cut by 10 bases, the J end by 1 base, with 23 bases between. The CDR3 loop is CATSVTAEIQSNQPQHF. CDR3 nucleotides: TGCGCCACCTCAGTTACGGCCGAGATCCAAAGCAATCAGCCCCAGCATTTT.

The chain uses TRBV19 and TRBJ2-7, with D perhaps matching TRBD2 (6 bases). Germline V gene lookup returns CDR1 LNHDA and CDR2 SQIVND (reference sequence). The CDR3 contains 16 residues. The V end was cut by 4 bases, the J end by 1 base, with 17 bases between. The CDR3 nucleotides are TGTGCCAGTAGTAAGGGCGGGCGTCGGGGGTCCTACGAGCAGTACTTC. Its protein is CASSKGGRRGSYEQYF.

This rearrangement joins TRBV28 to TRBJ2-7, with 9 bases lining up with TRBD2. Trimming took 3 bases from V and 7 from J; bases not matched to a gene: 10. There are 15 residues in the CDR3. Looked up from germline, CDR1 is MDHEN and CDR2 is SYDVKM. CDR3 sequence reads: CASSLPVAGVGEQYF. The CDR3 DNA follows: TGTGCCAGCAGTTTGCCTGTAGCGGGAGTCGGGGAGCAGTACTTC.

The V and J genes are TRBV5-1 and TRBJ2-4, with 8 bases identical to TRBD1. The germline V gene has CDR1 SGHRS and CDR2 YFSETQ. The CDR3 covers 14 residues. The V gene end was trimmed by 2 bases and the J gene end by 6 bases; junction bases not matched to a gene: 4. The DNA of the CDR3 is TGCGCCAGCAGCTTACAGGGGGTGGGAAACATTCAGTACTTC. Protein product: CASSLQGVGNIQYF.

The chain combines TRBV11-3 with TRBJ2-1; weak D call: TRBD2 (6 bases). Germline lookup yields CDR1 SGHNT and CDR2 YENEEA. The CDR3 has 15 amino acids. V was clipped by 1 base and J by 4 bases, with 11 bases between them. The CDR3 sequence is CASSLVGGDYNEQFF. The CDR3 bases are TGTGCCAGCAGCTTAGTCGGAGGGGATTACAATGAGCAGTTCTTC.

The J gene is TRBJ2-3, the V gene TRBV28; D gene unclear. V shed 5 bases and J shed 5 bases, with 17 bases lying between them. Germline CDR1 MDHEN, CDR2 SYDVKM. The CDR3 totals 15 residues. The CDR3 coding sequence is TGTGCCAGCAGTCCACCGGGTAGACGAGGAGATACGCAGTATTTT. This encodes CASSPPGRRGDTQYF.

The V call is TRBV11-2, the J call TRBJ1-1; no firm D call. The CDR3 is 14 residues long. Germline loops: CDR1 SGHAT, CDR2 FQNNGV. Between the trimmed V and J ends, which lost 1 base and 1 base, there was a span of 7 bases. DNA of the CDR3: TGTGCCAGCAGCTTAGGTCCAGCGAACACTGAAGCTTTCTTT. Amino acid sequence: CASSLGPANTEAFF.

The chain recombines TRBV28 with TRBJ1-1, with no clear D. Germline CDR1 MDHEN, CDR2 SYDVKM. V lost 0 bases, J lost 2 bases, and 4 bases lay in between. The CDR3 contains 13 residues. This CDR3 is CASSLWSNTEAFF. In nucleotides, the CDR3 is TGTGCCAGCAGTTTATGGTCCAACACTGAAGCTTTCTTT.

The chain is built from TRBV4-2 and TRBJ2-5; TRBD1 is a possible D gene (5 bases). Germline CDR1 reads LGHNA; CDR2 reads YNFKEQ. CDR3 size: 17 residues. V lost 3 bases to trimming and J lost 5 bases, with 22 bases between them. DNA of the CDR3: TGTGCCAGCAGCCAGACCCCCAACGGCAGGGCCGGGGAGACCCAGTACTTC. Protein sequence: CASSQTPNGRAGETQYF.

The chain links TRBV28 to TRBJ2-1; 10 positions agree with TRBD2. The germline V gene has CDR1 MDHEN and CDR2 SYDVKM. The ends lost 6 bases at V and 9 bases at J; junction bases unmatched: 11. This CDR3 comprises 15 residues. Here the CDR3 DNA reads TGTGCCAGCAGCCTCAGGCTAGCGGGAGTAATTGAGCAGTTCTTC. This sequence encodes CASSLRLAGVIEQFF.

The chain combines TRBV27 with TRBJ2-7; TRBD1 matches 9 bases. The germline V gene has CDR1 MNHEY and CDR2 SMNVEV (reference sequence). V lost 7 bases and J lost 5; bases outside the gene matches: 6. CDR3 length: 13 amino acids. This chain's CDR3 is CASTPGQGHEQYF. CDR3 nucleotides: TGTGCCAGCACCCCGGGACAGGGCCACGAGCAGTACTTC.

The V and J genes are TRBV27 and TRBJ2-1; D remains ambiguous. V was cut by 6 bases and J by 4 bases, with 10 bases left in between. CDR3 size: 13 residues. The germline gives CDR1 MNHEY, CDR2 SMNVEV (reference sequence). The CDR3 is CASRIAGYNEQFF. CDR3 nucleotide sequence: TGTGCCAGCAGGATAGCTGGTTACAATGAGCAGTTCTTC.

The chain recombines TRBV30 with TRBJ2-2; 7 bases are shared with TRBD2. Trimming cost V 8 bases and J 0 bases; bases outside gene matches: 6. The germline V gene has CDR1 GTSNPN and CDR2 SVGIG (reference sequence). CDR3 length: 14 residues. The CDR3 DNA is TGTGCCCTACTCCTAGCGGCGAACACCGGGGAGCTGTTTTTT. Translating gives CALLLAANTGELFF.

This chain connects TRBV11-2 to TRBJ2-1, with D tentatively TRBD2 (6 bases). Trimming removed 6 bases at V and 3 bases at J, with 12 bases between. Germline assignment: CDR1 SGHAT and CDR2 FQNNGV. The CDR3 covers 14 residues. The CDR3 loop reads CASRTGTGYNEQFF. The CDR3, as DNA: TGTGCCAGCAGAACCGGGACTGGCTACAATGAGCAGTTCTTC.

The genes are TRBV28 and TRBJ1-2, with 8 nucleotides matching TRBD1. With V trimmed by 3 bases and J by 6 bases, 3 bases remained unmatched. This CDR3 is 13 amino acids long. CDR1 and CDR2 (germline): MDHEN, SYDVKM. The CDR3 sequence is CASSFGRGHGYTF. For the CDR3, the DNA is TGTGCCAGCAGTTTTGGCAGGGGGCATGGCTACACCTTC.

This chain joins TRBV4-1 and TRBJ2-6, with TRBD1 identical over 11 bases. Germline assignment: CDR1 MGHRA and CDR2 YSYEKL. The CDR3 sequence is 17 residues long. The trim removed 7 bases at V and 1 base at J, leaving 6 bases unmatched. CDR3: CASNAGTGGSGANVLTF. The CDR3 nucleotides are TGCGCCAGCAATGCAGGGACAGGGGGATCTGGGGCCAACGTCCTGACTTTC.

The rearrangement uses TRBV11-2 and TRBJ2-1; 8 nucleotides match TRBD1. CDR3 length: 15 residues. J gave up 5 bases and V 5 bases, and 8 bases lay outside the gene matches. Germline loops: CDR1 SGHAT, CDR2 FQNNGV. CDR3: CASSLTTGVNNEQFF. In DNA, the CDR3 is TGTGCCAGCAGCCTCACGACAGGGGTCAACAATGAGCAGTTCTTC.

CDR3 in DNA: TGTGCCAGCAGCCCGACAGCGGGAGGGCCCTACAATGAGCAGTTCTTC. Residues: CASSPTAGGPYNEQFF. V and J are TRBV5-4 and TRBJ2-1; 10 bases fit TRBD2. Germline values: CDR1 SGHNT, CDR2 YYREEE (reference sequence). The CDR3 spans 16 residues. V trimming: 4 bases; J trimming: 2 bases; junction bases outside the gene matches: 6.

The rearrangement links TRBV9 to TRBJ2-3; 9 positions match TRBD2. Germline loops: CDR1 SGDLS, CDR2 YYNGEE. The ends lost 4 bases at V and 0 bases at J; junction bases unmatched: 12. This CDR3 contains 18 residues. The CDR3: CASSKTSGSDASTDTQYF. The CDR3, as DNA: TGTGCCAGCAGCAAAACTAGCGGGTCAGATGCTAGCACAGATACGCAGTATTTT.

V usage is TRBV4-1 and J usage is TRBJ2-1; 9 positions match TRBD2. The V gene's germline CDR1 is MGHRA and CDR2 YSYEKL. V lost 4 bases and J lost 3; bases outside the gene matches: 7. This CDR3 has 16 residues. The CDR3 DNA is TGCGCCAGCAGCCGGGAACATAGCGGGAGCTACAATGAGCAGTTCTTC. This gives the protein CASSREHSGSYNEQFF.